Listed below are T cell receptor beta chains from one sample, sequenced in a study of T-cell reconstitution after alpha-beta-depleted transplantation in children. Via MiXCR, TCRdb re-called the PCR reads, giving one row per CDR3 protein. The table includes some 600,000 distinct CDR3 sequences, 16% detected once. Specimen: PBMCs from the stem cell graft donor, collected from the stem cell graft. The receptor set was obtained from a human donor who donated a stem cell graft to a child with acute myeloid leukemia. CDR3s include the opening cysteine and the closing phenylalanine or tryptophan. The D gene is left open where the match is weak. Clone size is not always given. Where it is, it says once, few, many or a class for expanded clones.

j_call d_call clone_size cdr3_length v_call cdr3_aa cdr3_nt
TRBJ2-1 TRBD2 NA 16 TRBV6-1 CASSEATSGGFDEQFF TGTGCCAGCAGTGAAGCGACTAGCGGGGGGTTTGATGAGCAGTTCTTC
TRBJ2-2 NA NA 15 TRBV5-1 CASSLDRGDAGELFF TGCGCCAGCAGCTTGGATCGGGGAGATGCCGGGGAGCTGTTTTTT
TRBJ2-2 NA many 13 TRBV24-1 CATSADPVGELFF TGTGCCACCAGTGCAGACCCGGTCGGGGAGCTGTTTTTT
TRBJ1-5 TRBD1 many 17 TRBV7-6 CASSSAPRQGGNQPQHF TGTGCCAGCAGCTCCGCCCCAAGACAGGGAGGCAATCAGCCCCAGCATTTT
TRBJ2-1 TRBD2 many 13 TRBV9 CASGGLANNEQFF TGTGCCAGCGGAGGACTAGCCAACAATGAGCAGTTCTTC
TRBJ1-2 NA few 11 TRBV7-9 CASSLGEEDTF TGTGCCAGCAGCTTAGGGGAGGAAGACACCTTC
TRBJ2-3 NA many 17 TRBV5-1 CASSPGRDTFSTDTQYF TGCGCCAGCAGCCCCGGCCGGGACACCTTTAGCACAGATACGCAGTATTTT
TRBJ2-3 TRBD2 few 13 TRBV29-1 CSVSGGSTDTQYF TGCAGCGTTAGCGGGGGAAGCACAGATACGCAGTATTTT
TRBJ2-3 TRBD2 many 14 TRBV9 CASSVAGGRYTQYF TGTGCCAGCAGCGTAGCGGGAGGGCGATATACGCAGTATTTT
TRBJ1-5 NA many 15 TRBV7-2 CASSLVKISNQPQHF TGTGCCAGCAGCTTAGTTAAGATTAGCAATCAGCCCCAGCATTTT
TRBJ1-1 TRBD1 many 14 TRBV29-1 CSVASGGWGTEAFF TGCAGCGTCGCTTCAGGGGGCTGGGGAACTGAAGCTTTCTTT
TRBJ2-4 TRBD1 NA 19 TRBV20-1 CSARVSGQGLSLAKNIQYF TGCAGTGCTAGAGTTTCGGGACAGGGGCTATCACTAGCCAAAAACATTCAGTACTTC
TRBJ2-3 TRBD2 many 15 TRBV7-2 CASSFFGGSTDTQYF TGTGCCAGCAGCTTCTTCGGGGGGAGCACAGATACGCAGTATTTT
TRBJ2-3 NA NA 18 TRBV27 CASILPLGGPRYTDTQYF TGTGCCAGCATTCTTCCATTGGGGGGGCCCCGTTACACAGATACGCAGTATTTT
TRBJ2-1 TRBD2 NA 18 TRBV5-1 CASSPQTSGGAQYNEQFF TGCGCCAGCAGCCCCCAGACTAGCGGGGGGGCACAATACAATGAGCAGTTCTTC
TRBJ2-7 TRBD1 many 14 TRBV27 CASSSRDRSYEQYF TGTGCCAGCAGCAGTAGGGACAGATCCTACGAGCAGTACTTC
TRBJ1-2 NA many 13 TRBV20-1 CSAPTGLRYGYTF TGCAGTGCCCCCACAGGGCTTCGCTATGGCTACACCTTC
TRBJ1-5 NA NA 14 TRBV4-1 CASSSDSSNQPQHF TGCGCCAGCAGCAGCGACAGTAGCAATCAGCCCCAGCATTTT
TRBJ2-1 NA many 13 TRBV7-9 CASSLGDRLEQFF TGTGCCAGCAGCTTAGGTGACAGGTTGGAGCAGTTCTTC
TRBJ2-5 NA NA 12 TRBV10-3 CAISAVADTQYF TGTGCCATCAGTGCCGTTGCTGACACCCAGTACTTC
TRBJ1-5 NA many 15 TRBV6-1 CASSDLRGSDQPQHF TGTGCCAGCAGTGACCTTCGGGGTTCAGATCAGCCCCAGCATTTT
TRBJ2-2 TRBD1 once 13 TRBV5-6 CASSRGLGGELFF TGTGCCAGCAGCAGGGGGCTCGGCGGGGAGCTGTTTTTT
TRBJ1-2 NA many 12 TRBV20-1 CSASPGFYGYTF TGCAGTGCTAGCCCAGGCTTCTATGGCTACACCTTC
TRBJ1-1 TRBD1 NA 15 TRBV27 CASSSRGRAVGEAFF TGTGCCAGCAGTTCTAGGGGGCGCGCGGTCGGTGAAGCTTTCTTT
TRBJ1-5 NA NA 13 TRBV28 CASSSLLSQPQHF TGTGCCAGCAGTTCTCTTCTTTCTCAGCCCCAGCATTTT
TRBJ1-2 TRBD1 NA 15 TRBV25-1 CASSAPGGANYGYTF TGTGCCAGCAGTGCTCCAGGGGGAGCCAACTATGGCTACACCTTC
TRBJ2-2 TRBD2 many 17 TRBV12-3/TRBV12-4 CASSGRLAGGNTGELFF TGTGCCAGCTCGGGACGGCTCGCGGGGGGCAACACCGGGGAGCTGTTTTTT
TRBJ1-1 TRBD1 few 14 TRBV10-3 CAIRGGTGATEAFF TGTGCCATCAGGGGGGGGACAGGGGCCACTGAAGCTTTCTTT
TRBJ2-1 NA NA 13 TRBV28 CASTPSRNHEQFF TGTGCCAGCACTCCAAGTAGAAACCATGAGCAGTTCTTC
TRBJ1-1 NA many 15 TRBV5-1 CASSLASGIGTEAFF TGCGCCAGCAGCTTGGCCTCAGGCATCGGCACTGAAGCTTTCTTT
TRBJ2-7 NA NA 15 TRBV5-1 CASSPSRQPNTEQYF TGCGCCAGCAGCCCCTCCAGACAGCCTAATACGGAGCAGTACTTC
TRBJ2-1 NA NA 14 TRBV27 CASSRTPSYNEQFF TGTGCCAGCAGCCGGACGCCCTCCTACAATGAGCAGTTCTTC
TRBJ1-5 TRBD1 many 13 TRBV10-3 CAISGQVGQPQHF TGTGCCATCAGCGGACAGGTCGGGCAGCCCCAGCATTTT